This T cell receptor beta chain was captured by sequencing in a study of vaccination and CD4 T cells after COVID-19. Study overall: Nasal swab PCR detected SARS-CoV-2 in convalescent patients, who comprised 9 or 10 mild cases and one severe case. Convalescent donors: six male, four female; seven Caucasian, two Asian, one multiracial, two Hispanic. Post-COVID specimens were obtained a median 101 days after diagnosis (range 35 to 161).

The study sequenced cultured CD4+ T cell DNA using the Oncomine TCR Beta short-read assay. TCRdb fed the PCR reads into MiXCR, producing one record per CDR3 protein. The sample lists fewer than 10,000 distinct CDR3 sequences; roughly 50% were seen once. This clonotype was counted between two and nine times. No antigen is known for it. The treatment: roughly ten-day PBMC culture with coronavirus spike peptide pools or control peptides (ViraFEST assay). Trimming cost V 0 bases and J 1 base; bases outside gene matches: 8. CDR1 and CDR2 (germline): SGHRS, YFSETQ. The length of the CDR3 is 18 residues. General study points: In convalescent patients, a median roughly 84% of post-vaccine SARS-CoV-2-reactive clones appeared only after vaccination.

This receptor was obtained from a human donor who had recovered from COVID-19. The chain carries TRBV5-1 and TRBJ2-1; 9 bases map to TRBD2. Input material: CD4+ T cells from blood, cultured in vitro. CDR3 amino acids: CASSLARAGGISYNEQFF. In DNA, the CDR3 is TGCGCCAGCAGCTTGGCCCGCGCGGGGGGGATTTCCTACAATGAGCAGTTCTTC.